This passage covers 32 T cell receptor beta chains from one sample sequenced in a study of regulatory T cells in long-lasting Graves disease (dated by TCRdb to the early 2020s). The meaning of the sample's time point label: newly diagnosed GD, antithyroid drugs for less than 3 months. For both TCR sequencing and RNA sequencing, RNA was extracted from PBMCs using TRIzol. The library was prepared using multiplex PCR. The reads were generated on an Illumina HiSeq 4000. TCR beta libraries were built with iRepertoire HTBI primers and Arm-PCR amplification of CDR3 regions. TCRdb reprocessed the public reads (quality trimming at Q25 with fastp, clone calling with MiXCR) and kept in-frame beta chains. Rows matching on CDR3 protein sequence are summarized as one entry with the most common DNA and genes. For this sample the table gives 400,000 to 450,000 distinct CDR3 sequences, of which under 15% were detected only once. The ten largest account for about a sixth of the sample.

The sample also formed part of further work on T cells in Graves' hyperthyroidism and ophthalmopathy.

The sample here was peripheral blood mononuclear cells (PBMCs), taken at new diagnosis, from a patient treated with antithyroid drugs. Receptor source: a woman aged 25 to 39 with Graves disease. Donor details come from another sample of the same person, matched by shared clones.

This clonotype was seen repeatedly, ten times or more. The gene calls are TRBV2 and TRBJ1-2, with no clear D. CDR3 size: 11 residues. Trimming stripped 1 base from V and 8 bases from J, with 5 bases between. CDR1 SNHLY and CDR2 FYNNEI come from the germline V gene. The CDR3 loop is CASSEGRGYTF. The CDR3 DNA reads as TGTGCCAGCAGTGAAGGGCGCGGCTACACCTTC.

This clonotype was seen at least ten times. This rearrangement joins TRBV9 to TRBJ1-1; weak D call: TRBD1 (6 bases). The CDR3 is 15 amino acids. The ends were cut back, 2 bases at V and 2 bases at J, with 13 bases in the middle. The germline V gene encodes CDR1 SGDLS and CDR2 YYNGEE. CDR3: CASSVGGRPNTEAFF. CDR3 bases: TGTGCCAGCAGCGTTGGGGGCAGACCAAACACTGAAGCTTTCTTT.

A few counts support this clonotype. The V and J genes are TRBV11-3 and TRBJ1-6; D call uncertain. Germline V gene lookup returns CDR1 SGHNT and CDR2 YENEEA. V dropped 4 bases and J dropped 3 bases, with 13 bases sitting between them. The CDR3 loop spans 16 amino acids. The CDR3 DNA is TGTGCCAGCAGCTCAAAGACCGAAAACTATAATTCACCCCTCCACTTT. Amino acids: CASSSKTENYNSPLHF. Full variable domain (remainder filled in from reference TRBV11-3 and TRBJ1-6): EAGVVQSPRYKIIEKKQPVAFWCNPISGHNTLYWYLQNLGQGPELLIRYENEEAVDDSQLPKDRFSAERLKGVDSTLKIQPAELGDSAVYLCASSSKTENYNSPLHFGNGTRLTVT.

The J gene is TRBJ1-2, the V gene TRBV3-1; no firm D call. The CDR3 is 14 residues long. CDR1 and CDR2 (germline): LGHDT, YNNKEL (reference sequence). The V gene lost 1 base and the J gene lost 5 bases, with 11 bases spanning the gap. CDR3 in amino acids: CASSQGAGGYGYTF. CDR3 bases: TGTGCCAGCAGCCAAGGGGCCGGTGGATATGGCTACACCTTC.

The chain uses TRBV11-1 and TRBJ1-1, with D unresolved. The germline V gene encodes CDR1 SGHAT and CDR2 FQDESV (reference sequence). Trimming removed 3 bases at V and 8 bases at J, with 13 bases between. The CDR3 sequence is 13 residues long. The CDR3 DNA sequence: TGTGCCAGCAGCTTGGCTTACTACGCGGAAGCTTTCTTT. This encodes CASSLAYYAEAFF.

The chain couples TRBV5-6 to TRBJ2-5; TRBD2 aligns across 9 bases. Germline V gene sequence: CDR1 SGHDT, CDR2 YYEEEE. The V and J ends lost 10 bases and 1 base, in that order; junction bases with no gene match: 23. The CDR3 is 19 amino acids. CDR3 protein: CASSTLSPVAGDRQETQYF. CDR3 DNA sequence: TGTGCCTCCTCCACCCTCAGTCCCGTAGCGGGAGATCGCCAAGAGACCCAGTACTTC.

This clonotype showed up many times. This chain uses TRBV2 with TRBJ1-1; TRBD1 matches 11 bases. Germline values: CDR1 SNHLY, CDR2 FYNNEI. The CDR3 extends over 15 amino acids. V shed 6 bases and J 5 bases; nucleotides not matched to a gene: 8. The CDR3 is CASRGDRGIGTEAFF. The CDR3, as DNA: TGTGCCAGCAGGGGGGACAGGGGGATCGGGACTGAAGCTTTCTTT.

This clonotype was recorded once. DNA for the CDR3: TGCAGTGCTAGAGGACGGAAGCTCGACTATGGCTACACCTTC. Its translation is CSARGRKLDYGYTF. This chain uses TRBV20-1 with TRBJ1-2, with unresolved D. Germline V gene data show CDR1 as DFQATT and CDR2 as SNEGSKA (reference sequence). Trimming took 1 base from V and 3 from J, leaving 12 bases between them. The CDR3 totals 14 residues.

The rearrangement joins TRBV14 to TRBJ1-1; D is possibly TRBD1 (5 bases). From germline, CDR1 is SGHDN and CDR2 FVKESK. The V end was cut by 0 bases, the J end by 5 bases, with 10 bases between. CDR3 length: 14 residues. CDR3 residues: CASSQDRVWTEAFF. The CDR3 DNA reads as TGTGCCAGCAGCCAAGACAGGGTGTGGACTGAAGCTTTCTTT.

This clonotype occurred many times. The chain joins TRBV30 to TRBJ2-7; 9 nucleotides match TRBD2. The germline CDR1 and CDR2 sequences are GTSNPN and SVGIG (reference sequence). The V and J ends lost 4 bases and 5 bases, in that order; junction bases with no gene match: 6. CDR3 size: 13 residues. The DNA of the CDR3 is TGTGCCTGGATAAGGCGGGGGGGCGACGAGCAGTACTTC. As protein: CAWIRRGGDEQYF.

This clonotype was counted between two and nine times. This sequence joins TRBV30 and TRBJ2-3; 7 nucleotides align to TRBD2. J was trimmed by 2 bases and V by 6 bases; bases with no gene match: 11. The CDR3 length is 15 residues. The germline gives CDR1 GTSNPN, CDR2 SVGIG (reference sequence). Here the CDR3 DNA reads TGTGCCTGCCATGAGGAAGCGGGAACCACAGATACGCAGTATTTT. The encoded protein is CACHEEAGTTDTQYF.

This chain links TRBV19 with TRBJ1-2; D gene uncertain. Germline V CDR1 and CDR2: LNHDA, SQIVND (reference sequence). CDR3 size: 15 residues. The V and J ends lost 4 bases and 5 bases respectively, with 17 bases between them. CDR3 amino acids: CASSSDRRTQYGYTF. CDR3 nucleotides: TGTGCCAGTAGTAGCGACCGACGGACCCAGTATGGCTACACCTTC.

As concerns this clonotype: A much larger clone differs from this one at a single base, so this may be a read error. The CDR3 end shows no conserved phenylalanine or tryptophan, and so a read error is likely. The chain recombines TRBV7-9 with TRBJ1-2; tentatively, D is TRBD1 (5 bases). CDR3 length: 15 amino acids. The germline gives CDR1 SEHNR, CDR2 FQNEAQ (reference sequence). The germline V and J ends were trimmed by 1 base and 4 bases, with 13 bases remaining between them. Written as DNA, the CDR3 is TGTGCCAGCAGCTTAGGGAACTACAGGCGCTATGGCTACACCCTC. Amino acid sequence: CASSLGNYRRYGYTL.

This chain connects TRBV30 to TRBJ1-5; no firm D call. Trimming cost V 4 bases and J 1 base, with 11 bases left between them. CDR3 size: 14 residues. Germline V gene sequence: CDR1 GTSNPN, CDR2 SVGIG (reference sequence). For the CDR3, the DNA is TGTGCCTGGACGAGGGCAAGCAGCAATCAGCCCCAGCATTTT. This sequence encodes CAWTRASSNQPQHF.

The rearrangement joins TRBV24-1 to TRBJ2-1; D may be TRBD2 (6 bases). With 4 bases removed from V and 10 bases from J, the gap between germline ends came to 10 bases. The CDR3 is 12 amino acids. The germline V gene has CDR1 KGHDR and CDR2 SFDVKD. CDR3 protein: CATSEGLYEQFF. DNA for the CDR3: TGTGCCACCAGTGAAGGACTATACGAGCAGTTCTTC.

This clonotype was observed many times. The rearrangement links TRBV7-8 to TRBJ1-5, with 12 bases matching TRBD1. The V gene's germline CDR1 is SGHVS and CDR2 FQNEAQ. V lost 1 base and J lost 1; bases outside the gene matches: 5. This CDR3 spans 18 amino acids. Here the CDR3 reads CASSLGDRGRRSNQPQHF. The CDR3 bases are TGTGCCAGCAGCTTAGGGGACAGGGGGCGGAGGAGCAATCAGCCCCAGCATTTT.

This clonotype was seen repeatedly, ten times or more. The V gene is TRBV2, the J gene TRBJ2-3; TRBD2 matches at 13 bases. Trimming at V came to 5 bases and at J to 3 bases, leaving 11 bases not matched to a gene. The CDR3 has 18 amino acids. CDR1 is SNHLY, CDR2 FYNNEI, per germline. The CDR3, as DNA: TGTGCCAGCAGTCATGGACTAGCGGGAGCAGGGAGGACAGATACGCAGTATTTT. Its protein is CASSHGLAGAGRTDTQYF.

The CDR3 DNA reads TGTGCCAGTATCGCAGCGGGAGCGTACGGGGAGCTGTTTTTT. This sequence encodes CASIAAGAYGELFF. The V gene is TRBV19, the J gene TRBJ2-2; 8 bases match TRBD2. Germline V gives CDR1 LNHDA, CDR2 SQIVND (reference sequence). This CDR3 has 14 residues. Trimming removed 7 bases from V and 7 bases from J; junction bases left unmatched: 8.

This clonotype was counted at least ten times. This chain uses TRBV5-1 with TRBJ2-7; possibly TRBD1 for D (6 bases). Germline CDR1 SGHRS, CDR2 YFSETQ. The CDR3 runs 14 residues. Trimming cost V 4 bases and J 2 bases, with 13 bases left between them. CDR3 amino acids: CASSPDRPTYEQYF. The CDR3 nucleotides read TGCGCCAGCAGCCCGGACAGACCCACCTACGAGCAGTACTTC.

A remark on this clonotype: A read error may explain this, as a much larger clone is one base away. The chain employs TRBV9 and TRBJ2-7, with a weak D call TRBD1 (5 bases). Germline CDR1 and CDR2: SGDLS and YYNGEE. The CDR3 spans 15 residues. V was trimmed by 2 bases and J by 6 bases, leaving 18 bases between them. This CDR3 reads CASSVTAGRGAEQYF. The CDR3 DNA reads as TGTGCCAGCAGCGTGACAGCTGGAAGAGGAGCCGAGCAGTACTTC. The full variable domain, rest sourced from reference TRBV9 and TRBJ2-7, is DSGVTQTPKHLITATGQRVTLRCSPRSGDLSVYWYQQSLDQGLQFLIQYYNGEERAKGNILERFSAQQFPDLHSELNLSSLELGDSALYFCASSVTAGRGAEQYFGPGTRLTVT.

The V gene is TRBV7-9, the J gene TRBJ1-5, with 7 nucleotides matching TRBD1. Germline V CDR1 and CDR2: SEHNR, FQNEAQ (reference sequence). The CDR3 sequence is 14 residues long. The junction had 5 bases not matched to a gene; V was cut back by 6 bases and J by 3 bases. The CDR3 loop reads CASRPRGPNQPQHF. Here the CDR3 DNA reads TGTGCCAGCAGACCTAGGGGGCCCAATCAGCCCCAGCATTTT.

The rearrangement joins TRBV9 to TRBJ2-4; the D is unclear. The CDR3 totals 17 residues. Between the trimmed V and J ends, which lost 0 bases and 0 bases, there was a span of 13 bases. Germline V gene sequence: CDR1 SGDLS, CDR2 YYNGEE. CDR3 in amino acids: CASSVGDGGLAKNIQYF. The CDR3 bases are TGTGCCAGCAGCGTAGGAGACGGTGGGTTAGCCAAAAACATTCAGTACTTC.

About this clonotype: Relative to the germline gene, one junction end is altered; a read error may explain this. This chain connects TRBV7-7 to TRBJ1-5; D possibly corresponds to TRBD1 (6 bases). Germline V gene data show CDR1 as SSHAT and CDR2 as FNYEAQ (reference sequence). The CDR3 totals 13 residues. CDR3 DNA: TGTGCTAGCAGCATGGACAGAAATCAGCCCCAGCATTTT. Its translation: CASSMDRNQPQHF.

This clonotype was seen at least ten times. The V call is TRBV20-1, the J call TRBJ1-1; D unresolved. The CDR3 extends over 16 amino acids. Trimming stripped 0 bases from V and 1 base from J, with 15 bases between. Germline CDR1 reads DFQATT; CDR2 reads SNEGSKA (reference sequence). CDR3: CSARDSQVGPNTEAFF. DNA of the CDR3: TGCAGTGCTAGAGATTCACAAGTGGGCCCGAACACTGAAGCTTTCTTT.

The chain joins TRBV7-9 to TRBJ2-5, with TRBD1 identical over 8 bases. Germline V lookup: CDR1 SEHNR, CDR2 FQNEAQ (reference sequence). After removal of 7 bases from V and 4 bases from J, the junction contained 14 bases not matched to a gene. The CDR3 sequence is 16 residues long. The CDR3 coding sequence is TGTGCCAGCATTAACGTCCGGACAGGGTTGGCAGAGACCCAGTACTTC. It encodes CASINVRTGLAETQYF.

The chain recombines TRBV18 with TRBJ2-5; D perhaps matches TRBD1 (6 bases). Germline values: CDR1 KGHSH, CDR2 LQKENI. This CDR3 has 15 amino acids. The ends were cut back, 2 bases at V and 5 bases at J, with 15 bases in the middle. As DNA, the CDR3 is TGTGCCAGCTCACCAATTACAGGGTCGGGCGAGACCCAGTACTTC. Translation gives CASSPITGSGETQYF.

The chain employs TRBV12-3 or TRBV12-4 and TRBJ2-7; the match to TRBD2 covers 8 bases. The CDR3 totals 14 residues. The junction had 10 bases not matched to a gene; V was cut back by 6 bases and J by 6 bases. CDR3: CASSPPELAVEQYF. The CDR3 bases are TGTGCCAGCAGCCCACCCGAACTAGCGGTCGAGCAGTACTTC.

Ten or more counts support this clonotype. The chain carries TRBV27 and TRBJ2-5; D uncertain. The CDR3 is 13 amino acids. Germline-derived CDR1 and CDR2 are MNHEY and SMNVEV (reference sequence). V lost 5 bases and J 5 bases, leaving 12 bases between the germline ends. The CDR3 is CASSPGDWETQYF. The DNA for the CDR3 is TGTGCCAGCAGTCCTGGGGATTGGGAGACCCAGTACTTC.

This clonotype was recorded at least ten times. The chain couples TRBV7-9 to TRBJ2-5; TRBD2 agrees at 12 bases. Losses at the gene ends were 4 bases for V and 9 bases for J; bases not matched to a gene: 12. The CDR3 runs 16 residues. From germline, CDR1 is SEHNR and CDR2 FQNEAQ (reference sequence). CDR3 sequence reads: CASSSRTSGVDGSQYF. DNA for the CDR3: TGTGCCAGCAGCTCCCGGACTAGCGGGGTCGACGGGTCCCAGTACTTC.

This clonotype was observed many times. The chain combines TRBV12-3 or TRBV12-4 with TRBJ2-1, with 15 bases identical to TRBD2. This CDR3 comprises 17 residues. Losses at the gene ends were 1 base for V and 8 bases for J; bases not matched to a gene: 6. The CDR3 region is CASSLGTSGRARDEQFF. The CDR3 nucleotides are TGTGCCAGCAGTTTAGGGACTAGCGGGAGGGCCCGGGATGAGCAGTTCTTC.

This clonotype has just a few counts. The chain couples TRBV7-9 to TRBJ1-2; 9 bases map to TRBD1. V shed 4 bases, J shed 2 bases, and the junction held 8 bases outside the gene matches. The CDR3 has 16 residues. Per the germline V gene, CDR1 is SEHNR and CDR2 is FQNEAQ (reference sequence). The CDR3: CASSSSRTGVNYGYTF. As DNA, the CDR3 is TGTGCCAGCAGCTCCAGCCGGACAGGGGTCAACTATGGCTACACCTTC.

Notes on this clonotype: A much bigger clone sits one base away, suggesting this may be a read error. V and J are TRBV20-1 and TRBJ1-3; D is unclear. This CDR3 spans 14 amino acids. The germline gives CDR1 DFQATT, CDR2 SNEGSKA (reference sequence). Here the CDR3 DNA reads TGCAGTGCTGAGGGTCGGAGCTCTGGAGACACCATATATTTT. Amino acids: CSAEGRSSGDTIYF.